This T cell receptor (beta chain) was sequenced for a study of blood T cells in healthy people across ages. The CDR3 sequence is 13 residues long. Trimming pared 5 bases from V and 5 bases from J, leaving 13 bases between. Germline V gene sequence: CDR1 SNHLY, CDR2 FYNNEI. A J-beta primer mix and a sample-barcoded 5' primer were used in a second PCR of about 7 to 12 cycles. Via MiXCR, TCRdb re-called the 5' RACE reads, giving one row per CDR3 protein. The repertoire consists of 600,000 to 900,000 distinct CDR3 sequences, with 25% to 30% occurring once and the leading ten covering around 2.9%. This clonotype was observed a handful of times. The same sample was also used in a study of T cells of mothers and their children.

This rearrangement joins TRBV2 to TRBJ2-7, with D tentatively TRBD1 (5 bases). The sequence was collected from a boy aged 5-17 years in good health. Sequenced: blood. CDR3 DNA sequence: TGTGCCAGCAGTCTGCGGACATTCGACGAGCAGTACTTC. Its translation: CASSLRTFDEQYF.